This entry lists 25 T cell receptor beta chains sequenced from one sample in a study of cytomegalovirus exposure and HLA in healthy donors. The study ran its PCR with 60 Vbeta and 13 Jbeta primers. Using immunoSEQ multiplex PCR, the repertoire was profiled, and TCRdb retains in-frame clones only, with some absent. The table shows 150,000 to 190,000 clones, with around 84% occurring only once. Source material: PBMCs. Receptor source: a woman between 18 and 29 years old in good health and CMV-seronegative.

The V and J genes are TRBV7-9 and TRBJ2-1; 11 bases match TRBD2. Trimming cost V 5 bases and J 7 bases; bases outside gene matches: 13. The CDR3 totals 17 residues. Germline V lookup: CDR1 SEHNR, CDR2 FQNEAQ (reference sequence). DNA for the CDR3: TGTGCCAGCAGCCCCGCCAGGGGTAGCGGGAGGGGGAATGAGCAGTTCTTC. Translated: CASSPARGSGRGNEQFF.

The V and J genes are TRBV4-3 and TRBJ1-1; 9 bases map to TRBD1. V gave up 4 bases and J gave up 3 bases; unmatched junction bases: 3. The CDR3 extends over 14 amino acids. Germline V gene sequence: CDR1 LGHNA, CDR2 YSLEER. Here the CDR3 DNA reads TGCGCCAGCAGCCGACGGACAGGGGACACTGAAGCTTTCTTT. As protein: CASSRRTGDTEAFF.

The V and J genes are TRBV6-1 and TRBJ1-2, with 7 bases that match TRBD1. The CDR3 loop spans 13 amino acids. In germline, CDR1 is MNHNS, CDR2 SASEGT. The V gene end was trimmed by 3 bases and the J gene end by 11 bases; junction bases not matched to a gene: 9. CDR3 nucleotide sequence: TGTGCCAGCAGTGACTTCACAGGGGAGAGATACACCTTC. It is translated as CASSDFTGERYTF.

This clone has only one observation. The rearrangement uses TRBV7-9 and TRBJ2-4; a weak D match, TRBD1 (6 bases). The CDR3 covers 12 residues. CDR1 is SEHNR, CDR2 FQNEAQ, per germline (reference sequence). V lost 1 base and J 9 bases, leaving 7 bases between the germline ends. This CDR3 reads CASSLEGGIQYF. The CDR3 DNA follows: TGTGCCAGCAGCTTAGAAGGGGGCATTCAGTACTTC.

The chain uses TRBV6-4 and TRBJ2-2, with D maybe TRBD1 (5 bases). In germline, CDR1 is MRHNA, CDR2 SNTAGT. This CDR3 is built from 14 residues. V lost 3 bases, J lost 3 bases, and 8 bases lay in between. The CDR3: CASSEGRDTGELFF. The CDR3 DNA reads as TGTGCCAGCAGTGAAGGCAGGGACACCGGGGAGCTGTTTTTT.

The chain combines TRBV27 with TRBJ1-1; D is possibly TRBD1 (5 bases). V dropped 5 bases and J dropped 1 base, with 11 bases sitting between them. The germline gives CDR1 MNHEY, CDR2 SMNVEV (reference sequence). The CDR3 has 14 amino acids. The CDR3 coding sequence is TGTGCCAGCAGTCGGGGAGGGGAGAACACTGAAGCTTTCTTT. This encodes CASSRGGENTEAFF.

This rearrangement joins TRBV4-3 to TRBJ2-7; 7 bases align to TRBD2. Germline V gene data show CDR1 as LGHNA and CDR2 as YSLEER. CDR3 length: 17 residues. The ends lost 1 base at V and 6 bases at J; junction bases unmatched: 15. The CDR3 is CASSQAFGRDYSAEQYF. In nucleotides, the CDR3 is TGCGCCAGCAGCCAAGCTTTCGGCAGGGACTACTCTGCCGAGCAGTACTTC.

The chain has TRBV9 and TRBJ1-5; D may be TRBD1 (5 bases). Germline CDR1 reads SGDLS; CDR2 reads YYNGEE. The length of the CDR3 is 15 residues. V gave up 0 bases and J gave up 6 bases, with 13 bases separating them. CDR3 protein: CASSVGWRGGQPQHF. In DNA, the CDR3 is TGTGCCAGCAGCGTAGGCTGGAGGGGAGGTCAGCCCCAGCATTTT.

CDR3 DNA: TGTGCCAGTAGTTCCCTCGACTGGACAGGGGGAGGGGAGCAGTACTTC. Protein: CASSSLDWTGGGEQYF. The V call is TRBV19, the J call TRBJ2-7; 10 bases agree with TRBD1. Germline assignment: CDR1 LNHDA and CDR2 SQIVND (reference sequence). V lost 5 bases to trimming and J lost 7 bases; unmatched junction nucleotides: 14. The CDR3 is 16 amino acids.

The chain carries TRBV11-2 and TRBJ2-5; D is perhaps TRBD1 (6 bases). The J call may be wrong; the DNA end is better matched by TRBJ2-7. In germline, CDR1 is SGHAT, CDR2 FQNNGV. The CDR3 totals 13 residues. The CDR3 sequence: CASSLGAAYEQYF. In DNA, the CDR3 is TGTGCCAGCAGCCTGGGGGCCGCCTACGAGCAGTACTTC.

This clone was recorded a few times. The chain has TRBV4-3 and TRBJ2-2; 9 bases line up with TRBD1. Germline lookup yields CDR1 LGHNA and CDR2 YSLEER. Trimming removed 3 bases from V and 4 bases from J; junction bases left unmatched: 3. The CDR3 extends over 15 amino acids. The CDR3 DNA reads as TGCGCCAGCAGCCAGGGACAGGGTACCACCGGGGAGCTGTTTTTT. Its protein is CASSQGQGTTGELFF.

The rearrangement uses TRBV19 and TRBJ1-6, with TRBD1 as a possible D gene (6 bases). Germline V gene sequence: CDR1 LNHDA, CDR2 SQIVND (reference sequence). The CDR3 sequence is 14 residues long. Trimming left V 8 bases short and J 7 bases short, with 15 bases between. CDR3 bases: TGTGCCAGTCGAAAGGGGGTTGGCAATTCACCCCTCCACTTT. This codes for CASRKGVGNSPLHF. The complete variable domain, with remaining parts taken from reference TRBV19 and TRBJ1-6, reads DGGITQSPKYLFRKEGQNVTLSCEQNLNHDAMYWYRQDPGQGLRLIYYSQIVNDFQKGDIAEGYSVSREKKESFPLTVTSAQKNPTAFYLCASRKGVGNSPLHFGNGTRLTVT.

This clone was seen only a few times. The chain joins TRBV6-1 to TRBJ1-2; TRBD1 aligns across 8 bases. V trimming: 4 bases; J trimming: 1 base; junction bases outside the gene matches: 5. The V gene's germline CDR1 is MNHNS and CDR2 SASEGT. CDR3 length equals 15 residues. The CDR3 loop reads CASSVGGQVNYGYTF. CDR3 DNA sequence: TGTGCCAGCAGTGTTGGGGGACAGGTTAACTATGGCTACACCTTC.

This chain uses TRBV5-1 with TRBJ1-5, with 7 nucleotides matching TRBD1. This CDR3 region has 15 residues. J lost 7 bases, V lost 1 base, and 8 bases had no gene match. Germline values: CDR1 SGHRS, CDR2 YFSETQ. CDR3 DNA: TGCGCCAGCAGCTTGTGGGGACAGCGAGACCAGCCCCAGCATTTT. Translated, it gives CASSLWGQRDQPQHF.

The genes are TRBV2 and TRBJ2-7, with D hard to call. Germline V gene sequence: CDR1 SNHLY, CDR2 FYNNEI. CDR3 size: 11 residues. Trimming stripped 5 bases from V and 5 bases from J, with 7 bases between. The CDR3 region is CASSPSDEQYF. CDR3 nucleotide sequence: TGTGCCAGCAGTCCGTCTGACGAGCAGTACTTC.

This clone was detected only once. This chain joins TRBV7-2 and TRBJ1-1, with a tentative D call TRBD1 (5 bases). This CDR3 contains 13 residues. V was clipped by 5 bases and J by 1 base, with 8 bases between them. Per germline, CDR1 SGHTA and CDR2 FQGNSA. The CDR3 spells CASSPGGNTEAFF. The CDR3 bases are TGTGCCAGCAGCCCCGGGGGGAACACTGAAGCTTTCTTT.

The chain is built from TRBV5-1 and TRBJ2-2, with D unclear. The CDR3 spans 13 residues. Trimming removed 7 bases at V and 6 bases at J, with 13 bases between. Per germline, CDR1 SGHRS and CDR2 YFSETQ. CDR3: CASGPPYPGELFF. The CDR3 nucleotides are TGCGCCAGCGGCCCACCTTATCCCGGGGAGCTGTTTTTT.

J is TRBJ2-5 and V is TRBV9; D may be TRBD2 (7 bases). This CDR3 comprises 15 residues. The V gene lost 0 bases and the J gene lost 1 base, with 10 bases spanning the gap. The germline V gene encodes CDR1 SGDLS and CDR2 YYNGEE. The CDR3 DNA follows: TGTGCCAGCAGCGTAGCTGGGGGGGCCCAAGAGACCCAGTACTTC. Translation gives CASSVAGGAQETQYF.

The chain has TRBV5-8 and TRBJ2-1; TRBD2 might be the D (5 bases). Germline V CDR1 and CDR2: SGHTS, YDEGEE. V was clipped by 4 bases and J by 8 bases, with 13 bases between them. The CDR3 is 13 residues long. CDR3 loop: CASSRGLGDEQFF. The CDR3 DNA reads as TGTGCCAGCAGCCGAGGGTTGGGAGATGAGCAGTTCTTC.

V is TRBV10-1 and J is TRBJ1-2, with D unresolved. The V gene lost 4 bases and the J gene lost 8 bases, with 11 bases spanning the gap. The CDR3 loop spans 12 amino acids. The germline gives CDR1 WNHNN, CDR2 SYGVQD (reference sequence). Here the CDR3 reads CASSGRARGYTF. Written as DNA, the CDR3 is TGCGCCAGCAGTGGGCGGGCTAGGGGCTACACCTTC.

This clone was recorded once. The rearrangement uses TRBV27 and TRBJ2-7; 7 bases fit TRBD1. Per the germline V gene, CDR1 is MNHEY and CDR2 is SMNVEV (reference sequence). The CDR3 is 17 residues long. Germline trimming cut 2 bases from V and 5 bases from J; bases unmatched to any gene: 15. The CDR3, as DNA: TGTGCCAGCAGTTTAGACCCGTGGGGAAGACAGGGACACGAGCAGTACTTC. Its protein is CASSLDPWGRQGHEQYF.

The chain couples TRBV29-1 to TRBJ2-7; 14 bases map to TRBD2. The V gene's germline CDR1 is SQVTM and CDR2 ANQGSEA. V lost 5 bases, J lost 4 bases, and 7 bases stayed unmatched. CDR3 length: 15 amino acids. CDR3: CSVYGLAGGNYEQYF. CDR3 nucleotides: TGCAGCGTTTACGGACTAGCGGGAGGAAATTACGAGCAGTACTTC.

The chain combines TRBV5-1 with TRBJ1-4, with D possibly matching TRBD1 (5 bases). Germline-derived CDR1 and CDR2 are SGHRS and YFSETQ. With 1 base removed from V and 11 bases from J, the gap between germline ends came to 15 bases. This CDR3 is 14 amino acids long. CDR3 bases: TGCGCCAGCAGCTTGAACGGCGTCGGGGGGAAACTGTTTTTT. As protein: CASSLNGVGGKLFF.

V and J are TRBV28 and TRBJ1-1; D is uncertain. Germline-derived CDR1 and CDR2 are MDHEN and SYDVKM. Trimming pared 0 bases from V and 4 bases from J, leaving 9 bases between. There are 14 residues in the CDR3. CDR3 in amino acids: CASSLWQDSTEAFF. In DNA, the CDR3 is TGTGCCAGCAGTTTATGGCAGGATAGCACTGAAGCTTTCTTT.

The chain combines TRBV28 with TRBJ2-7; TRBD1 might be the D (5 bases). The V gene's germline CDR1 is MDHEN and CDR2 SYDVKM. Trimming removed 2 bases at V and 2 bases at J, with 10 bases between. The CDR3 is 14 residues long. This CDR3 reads CASSLKGPPYEQYF. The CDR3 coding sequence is TGTGCCAGCAGTTTAAAGGGGCCTCCCTACGAGCAGTACTTC.